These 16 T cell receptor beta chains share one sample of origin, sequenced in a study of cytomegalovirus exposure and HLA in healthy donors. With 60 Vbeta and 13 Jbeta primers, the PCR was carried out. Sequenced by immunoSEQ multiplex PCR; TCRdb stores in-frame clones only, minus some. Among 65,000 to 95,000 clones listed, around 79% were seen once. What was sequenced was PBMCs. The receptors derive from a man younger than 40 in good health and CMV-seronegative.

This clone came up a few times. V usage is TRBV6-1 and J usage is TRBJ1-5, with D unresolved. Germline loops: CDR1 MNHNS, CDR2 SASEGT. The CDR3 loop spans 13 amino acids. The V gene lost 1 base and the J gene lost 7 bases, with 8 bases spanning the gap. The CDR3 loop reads CASSEVREQPQHF. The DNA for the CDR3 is TGTGCCAGCAGTGAAGTTCGGGAACAGCCCCAGCATTTT.

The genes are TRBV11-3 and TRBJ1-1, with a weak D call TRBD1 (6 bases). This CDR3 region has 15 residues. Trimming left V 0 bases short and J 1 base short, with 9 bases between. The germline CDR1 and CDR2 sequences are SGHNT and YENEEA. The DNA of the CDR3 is TGTGCCAGCAGCTTAGATGGACAGCCGAACACTGAAGCTTTCTTT. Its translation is CASSLDGQPNTEAFF.

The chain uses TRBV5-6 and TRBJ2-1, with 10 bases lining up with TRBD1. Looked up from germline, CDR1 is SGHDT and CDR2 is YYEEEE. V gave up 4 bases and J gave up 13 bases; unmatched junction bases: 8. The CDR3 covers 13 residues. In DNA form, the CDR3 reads TGTGCCAGCAGCGCCGACAGGGGGCTCGGACAGTTCTTC. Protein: CASSADRGLGQFF.

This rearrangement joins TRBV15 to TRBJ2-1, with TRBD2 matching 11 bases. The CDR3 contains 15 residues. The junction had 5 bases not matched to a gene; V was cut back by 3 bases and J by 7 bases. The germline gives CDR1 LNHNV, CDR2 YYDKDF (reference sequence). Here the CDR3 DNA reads TGTGCCACCAGCAGGGGATTAGCGGGAGGGAATGAGCAGTTCTTC. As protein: CATSRGLAGGNEQFF. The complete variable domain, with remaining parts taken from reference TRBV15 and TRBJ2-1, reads DAMVIQNPRYQVTQFGKPVTLSCSQTLNHNVMYWYQQKSSQAPKLLFHYYDKDFNNEADTPDNFQSRRPNTSFCFLDIRSPGLGDTAMYLCATSRGLAGGNEQFFGPGTRLTVL.

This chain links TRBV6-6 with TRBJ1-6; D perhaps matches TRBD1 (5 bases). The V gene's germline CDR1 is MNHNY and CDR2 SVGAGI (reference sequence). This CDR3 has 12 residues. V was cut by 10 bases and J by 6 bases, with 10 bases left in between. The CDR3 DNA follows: TGTGCCATCCAGGGAGGTAATTCACCCCTCCACTTT. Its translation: CAIQGGNSPLHF.

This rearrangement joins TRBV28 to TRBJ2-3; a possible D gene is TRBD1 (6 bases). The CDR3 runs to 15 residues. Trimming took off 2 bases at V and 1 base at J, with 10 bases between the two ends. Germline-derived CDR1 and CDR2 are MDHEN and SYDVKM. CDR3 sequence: CASSLGGAGTDTQYF. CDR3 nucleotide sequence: TGTGCCAGCAGTTTAGGGGGCGCGGGCACAGATACGCAGTATTTT. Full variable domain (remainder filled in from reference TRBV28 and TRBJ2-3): DVKVTQSSRYLVKRTGEKVFLECVQDMDHENMFWYRQDPGLGLRLIYFSYDVKMKEKGDIPEGYSVSREKKERFSLILESASTNQTSMYLCASSLGGAGTDTQYFGPGTRLTVL.

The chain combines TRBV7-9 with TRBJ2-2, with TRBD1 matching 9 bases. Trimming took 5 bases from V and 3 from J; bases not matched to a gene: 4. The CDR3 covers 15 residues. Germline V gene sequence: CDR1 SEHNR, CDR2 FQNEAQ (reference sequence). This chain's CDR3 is CASSLRTGDTGELFF. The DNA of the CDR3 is TGTGCCAGCAGCCTGCGGACAGGGGACACCGGGGAGCTGTTTTTT.

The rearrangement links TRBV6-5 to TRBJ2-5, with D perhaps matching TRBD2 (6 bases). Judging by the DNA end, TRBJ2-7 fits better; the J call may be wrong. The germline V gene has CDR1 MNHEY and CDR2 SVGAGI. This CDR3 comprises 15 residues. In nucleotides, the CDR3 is TGTGCCAGCAGTTACGGCCAGGGAGGATCCTACGAGCAGTACTTC. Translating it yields CASSYGQGGSYEQYF.

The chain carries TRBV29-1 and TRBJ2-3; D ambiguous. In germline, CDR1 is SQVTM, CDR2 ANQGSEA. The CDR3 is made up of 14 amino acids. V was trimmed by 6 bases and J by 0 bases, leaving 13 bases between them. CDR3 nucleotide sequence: TGCAGCGTACCCATCCCAACTAGCACAGATACGCAGTATTTT. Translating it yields CSVPIPTSTDTQYF.

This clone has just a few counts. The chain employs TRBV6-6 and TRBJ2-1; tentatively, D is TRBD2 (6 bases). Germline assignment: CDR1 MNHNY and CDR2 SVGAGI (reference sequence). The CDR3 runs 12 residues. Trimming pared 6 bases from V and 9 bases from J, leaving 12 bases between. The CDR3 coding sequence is TGTGCCAGCAGGAAGACCGGGGGTGAGCAGTTCTTC. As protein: CASRKTGGEQFF.

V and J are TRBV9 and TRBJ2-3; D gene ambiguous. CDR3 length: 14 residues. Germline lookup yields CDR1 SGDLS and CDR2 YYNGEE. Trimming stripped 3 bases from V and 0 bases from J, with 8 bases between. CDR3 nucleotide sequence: TGTGCCAGCAGCGGCACTCCTAGCACAGATACGCAGTATTTT. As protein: CASSGTPSTDTQYF. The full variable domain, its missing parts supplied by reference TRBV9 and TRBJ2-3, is DSGVTQTPKHLITATGQRVTLRCSPRSGDLSVYWYQQSLDQGLQFLIQYYNGEERAKGNILERFSAQQFPDLHSELNLSSLELGDSALYFCASSGTPSTDTQYFGPGTRLTVL.

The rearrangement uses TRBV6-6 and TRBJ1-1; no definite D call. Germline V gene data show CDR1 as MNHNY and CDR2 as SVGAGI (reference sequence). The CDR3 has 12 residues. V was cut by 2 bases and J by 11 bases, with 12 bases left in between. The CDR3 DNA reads TGTGCCAGCAGTTACGAGGGCTGGGATGCTTTCTTT. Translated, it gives CASSYEGWDAFF.

The CDR3 here is CASSEAAAPSQPQHF. In DNA form, the CDR3 reads TGTGCCAGCTCGGAGGCCGCCGCACCCAGTCAGCCCCAGCATTTT. The V and J genes are TRBV18 and TRBJ1-5; D is uncertain. The CDR3 contains 15 residues. The V gene lost 6 bases and the J gene lost 6 bases, with 18 bases spanning the gap. Per the germline V gene, CDR1 is KGHSH and CDR2 is LQKENI.

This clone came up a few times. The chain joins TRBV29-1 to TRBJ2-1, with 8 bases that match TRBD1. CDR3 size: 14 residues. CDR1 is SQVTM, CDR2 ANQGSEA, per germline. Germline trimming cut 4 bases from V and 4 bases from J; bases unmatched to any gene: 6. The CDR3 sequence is CSVAWTGPYNEQFF. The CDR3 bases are TGCAGCGTTGCCTGGACAGGGCCATACAATGAGCAGTTCTTC.

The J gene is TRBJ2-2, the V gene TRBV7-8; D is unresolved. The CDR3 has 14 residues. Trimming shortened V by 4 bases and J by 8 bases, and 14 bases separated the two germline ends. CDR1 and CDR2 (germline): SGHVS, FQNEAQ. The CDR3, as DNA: TGTGCCAGCAGCTCCGACTCCCTAGAAGGGGAGCTGTTTTTT. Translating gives CASSSDSLEGELFF.

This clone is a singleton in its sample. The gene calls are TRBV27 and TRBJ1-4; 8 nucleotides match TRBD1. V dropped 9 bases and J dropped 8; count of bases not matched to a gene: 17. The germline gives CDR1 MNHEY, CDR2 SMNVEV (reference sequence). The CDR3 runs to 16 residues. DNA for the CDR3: TGTGCCAGTCTGCTCGACAGGGGCAGTAGTAACGAAAAACTGTTTTTT. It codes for CASLLDRGSSNEKLFF.